The 18 T cell receptor beta chains below come from one sample, sequenced in a study of OX40 agonist ivuxolimab in advanced cancers. Profiled with immunoSEQ multiplex PCR; TCRdb holds only in-frame clones, not every one. This table has 30,000 to 35,000 clones, approximately 89% appearing once. The sequences come from CD4+ or CD8+ T cells sorted from blood, collected in a trial of the OX40 agonist ivuxolimab. The receptors come from an adult with an advanced solid tumor such as melanoma, head and neck, liver or kidney cancer.

The chain employs TRBV14 and TRBJ2-1, with no clear D. The V end was cut by 0 bases, the J end by 2 bases, with 8 bases between. Germline V lookup: CDR1 SGHDN, CDR2 FVKESK. The length of the CDR3 is 15 residues. The CDR3 sequence: CASSQDLPPYNEQFF. The CDR3 nucleotides read TGTGCCAGCAGCCAAGATCTCCCGCCCTACAATGAGCAGTTCTTC.

This chain uses TRBV15 with TRBJ1-2; D is perhaps TRBD1 (6 bases). Germline V gives CDR1 LNHNV, CDR2 YYDKDF (reference sequence). This CDR3 has 16 amino acids. Trimming took 0 bases from V and 6 from J, leaving 17 bases between them. The DNA of the CDR3 is TGTGCCACCAGCAGAGATGGGGGCGGTGGTAGCGATGGCTACACCTTC. Encoded protein: CATSRDGGGGSDGYTF.

The chain carries TRBV7-6 and TRBJ1-1; D not certain. This CDR3 region has 13 residues. The germline CDR1 and CDR2 sequences are SGHVS and FNYEAQ. With 5 bases removed from V and 3 bases from J, the gap between germline ends came to 10 bases. The CDR3 nucleotides are TGTGCCAGCAGCCCCCACATAGACACTGAAGCTTTCTTT. Encoded protein: CASSPHIDTEAFF.

The chain employs TRBV29-1 and TRBJ2-2; TRBD2 is a possible D gene (6 bases). CDR3 length: 13 residues. The V gene's germline CDR1 is SQVTM and CDR2 ANQGSEA. Trimming removed 1 base at V and 6 bases at J, with 9 bases between. CDR3 in amino acids: CSVEAGVAGELFF. In nucleotides, the CDR3 is TGCAGCGTTGAAGCGGGGGTGGCCGGGGAGCTGTTTTTT.

The chain couples TRBV27 to TRBJ2-1; TRBD2 matches at 11 bases. This CDR3 comprises 17 residues. Per the germline V gene, CDR1 is MNHEY and CDR2 is SMNVEV (reference sequence). V was pared by 1 base and J by 10 bases, with 12 bases of the junction left unmatched. For the CDR3, the DNA is TGTGCCAGCAGTTTATATCAGACTAGCGGGACCCTCAGCGAGCAGTTCTTC. It codes for CASSLYQTSGTLSEQFF.

The chain is built from TRBV29-1 and TRBJ2-2, with D perhaps TRBD1 (5 bases). Trimming left V 0 bases short and J 3 bases short, with 14 bases between. CDR3 length: 16 amino acids. Per the germline V gene, CDR1 is SQVTM and CDR2 is ANQGSEA. CDR3: CSVEDRARTYTGELFF. DNA of the CDR3: TGCAGCGTTGAAGATCGGGCCAGGACATACACCGGGGAGCTGTTTTTT.

The V and J genes are TRBV10-1 and TRBJ2-7; D not resolved. The V gene's germline CDR1 is WNHNN and CDR2 SYGVQD (reference sequence). This CDR3 has 9 residues. V lost 6 bases and J lost 11, with 8 bases in between. DNA for the CDR3: TGCGCCAGCAGACGCGCGGAGTACTTC. Encoded protein: CASRRAEYF.

The chain employs TRBV5-1 and TRBJ2-3; 9 positions match TRBD1. The CDR3 has 14 amino acids. CDR1 is SGHRS and CDR2 is YFSETQ in the germline V gene. J gave up 5 bases and V 4 bases, and 5 bases lay outside the gene matches. The CDR3 nucleotides are TGCGCCAGCAGCGAGACAGGGGGTCGAGATACGCAGTATTTT. Translated: CASSETGGRDTQYF.

J is TRBJ2-2 and V is TRBV28; a weak D match, TRBD1 (5 bases). The CDR3 totals 16 residues. Trimming shortened V by 5 bases and J by 2 bases, and 15 bases separated the two germline ends. Germline CDR1 reads MDHEN; CDR2 reads SYDVKM. Written as DNA, the CDR3 is TGTGCCAGCAGTCCCCGGCAGGGCCGAAACACCGGGGAGCTGTTTTTT. Translation gives CASSPRQGRNTGELFF.

A single count supports this clone. The gene calls are TRBV29-1 and TRBJ1-4; D might be TRBD1 (6 bases). CDR3 length: 13 residues. Trimming removed 7 bases at V and 7 bases at J, with 16 bases between. Looked up from germline, CDR1 is SQVTM and CDR2 is ANQGSEA. DNA of the CDR3: TGCAGCGCCCGAGGAGGGGGTGCTGAAAAACTGTTTTTT. It specifies CSARGGGAEKLFF.

The chain joins TRBV29-1 to TRBJ2-3; 11 nucleotides match TRBD2. The CDR3 has 16 amino acids. The germline CDR1 and CDR2 sequences are SQVTM and ANQGSEA. V gave up 4 bases and J gave up 0 bases; unmatched junction bases: 6. This CDR3 reads CSVVGTSGTSTDTQYF. The CDR3 DNA reads as TGCAGCGTTGTAGGGACTAGCGGAACTAGCACAGATACGCAGTATTTT.

This clone appeared a few times. This rearrangement joins TRBV5-1 to TRBJ1-3; D is ambiguous. This CDR3 has 15 amino acids. V was pared by 0 bases and J by 0 bases, with 7 bases between. The V gene's germline CDR1 is SGHRS and CDR2 YFSETQ. The DNA of the CDR3 is TGCGCCAGCAGCTTGGAGCCAGTCTCTGGAAACACCATATATTTT. Its protein product is CASSLEPVSGNTIYF.

The chain recombines TRBV7-9 with TRBJ1-4; 7 bases line up with TRBD1. Germline CDR1 reads SEHNR; CDR2 reads FQNEAQ (reference sequence). The ends lost 5 bases at V and 4 bases at J; junction bases unmatched: 7. The CDR3 sequence is 15 residues long. The CDR3 protein is CASSTGTESNEKLFF. The CDR3 nucleotides are TGTGCCAGCAGCACAGGGACAGAAAGTAATGAAAAACTGTTTTTT.

The rearrangement links TRBV20-1 to TRBJ1-1; no clear D. The CDR3 spans 11 residues. The V gene lost 3 bases and the J gene lost 1 base, with 3 bases spanning the gap. In germline, CDR1 is DFQATT, CDR2 SNEGSKA (reference sequence). CDR3 sequence reads: CSARQNTEAFF. The CDR3 coding sequence is TGCAGTGCTAGGCAGAACACTGAAGCTTTCTTT.

This rearrangement joins TRBV29-1 to TRBJ2-3; the D gene is possibly TRBD2 (5 bases). CDR3 length equals 14 residues. Germline V gene data show CDR1 as SQVTM and CDR2 as ANQGSEA. Trimming left V 6 bases short and J 1 base short, with 14 bases between. The CDR3: CSVELVGGTDTQYF. CDR3 sequence (DNA): TGCAGCGTAGAACTAGTGGGTGGCACAGATACGCAGTATTTT.

This chain links TRBV6-1 with TRBJ2-1, with D possibly TRBD2 on 5 matching bases. CDR1 and CDR2 (germline): MNHNS, SASEGT. V shed 6 bases and J shed 8 bases, with 20 bases lying between them. This CDR3 spans 15 amino acids. CDR3 protein: CASSVLRASHHEQFF. CDR3 DNA sequence: TGTGCCAGCAGCGTACTGAGGGCGAGCCACCATGAGCAGTTCTTC.

This clone was seen a few times. The same CDR3 arises from other DNA sequences in this sample as well. CDR3 sequence reads: CASSSGGTEAFF. CDR3 in DNA: TGTGCCAGCAGCTCGGGCGGGACTGAAGCTTTCTTT. The rearrangement uses TRBV7-9 and TRBJ1-1, with D unclear. V was shortened by 4 bases and J by 5 bases, with 8 bases between the two germline ends. The CDR3 is 12 residues long. Per germline, CDR1 SEHNR and CDR2 FQNEAQ (reference sequence).

The table lists this clone with a few counts. The genes are TRBV27 and TRBJ2-1; unclear D gene. V lost 1 base and J 7 bases, leaving 14 bases between the germline ends. Germline V gene sequence: CDR1 MNHEY, CDR2 SMNVEV (reference sequence). The CDR3 is 15 amino acids. CDR3 sequence reads: CASSLLSDSGNEQFF. The CDR3 DNA follows: TGTGCCAGCAGTTTATTAAGCGACTCTGGGAATGAGCAGTTCTTC.